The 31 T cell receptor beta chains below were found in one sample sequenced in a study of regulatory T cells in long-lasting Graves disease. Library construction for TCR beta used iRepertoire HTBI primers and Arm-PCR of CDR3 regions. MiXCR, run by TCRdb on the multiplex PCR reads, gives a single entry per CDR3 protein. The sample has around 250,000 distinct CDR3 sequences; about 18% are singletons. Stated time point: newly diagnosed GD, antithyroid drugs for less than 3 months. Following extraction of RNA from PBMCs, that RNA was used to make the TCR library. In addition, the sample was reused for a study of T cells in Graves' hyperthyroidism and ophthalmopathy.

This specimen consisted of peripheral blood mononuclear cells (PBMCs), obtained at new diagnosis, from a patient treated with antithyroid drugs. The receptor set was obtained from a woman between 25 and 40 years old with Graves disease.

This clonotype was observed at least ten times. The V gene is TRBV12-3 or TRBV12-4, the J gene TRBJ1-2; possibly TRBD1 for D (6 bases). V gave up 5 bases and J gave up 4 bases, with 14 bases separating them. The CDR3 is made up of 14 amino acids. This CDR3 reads CASSEERTVYGYTF. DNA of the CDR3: TGTGCCAGCAGTGAAGAAAGGACAGTCTATGGCTACACCTTC.

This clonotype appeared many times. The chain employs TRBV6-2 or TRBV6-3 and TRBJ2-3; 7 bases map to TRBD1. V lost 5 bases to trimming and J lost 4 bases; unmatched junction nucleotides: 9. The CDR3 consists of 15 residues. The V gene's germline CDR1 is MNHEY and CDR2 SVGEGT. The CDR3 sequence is CASSQIQGHADTQYF. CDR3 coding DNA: TGTGCCAGCAGTCAAATACAGGGGCACGCAGATACGCAGTATTTT.

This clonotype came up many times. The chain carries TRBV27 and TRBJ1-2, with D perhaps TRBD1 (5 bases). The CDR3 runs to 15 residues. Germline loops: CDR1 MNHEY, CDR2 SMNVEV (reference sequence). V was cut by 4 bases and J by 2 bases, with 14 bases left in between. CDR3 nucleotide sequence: TGTGCCAGCAGTTCAACGGGACCCAGGAACTATGGCTACACCTTC. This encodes CASSSTGPRNYGYTF.

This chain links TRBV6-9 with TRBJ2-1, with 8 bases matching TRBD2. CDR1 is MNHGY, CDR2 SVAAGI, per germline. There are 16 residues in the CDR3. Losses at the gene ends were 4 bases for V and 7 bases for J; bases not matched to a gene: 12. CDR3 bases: TGTGCCAGCAGTTCTGACTTAGCGGGACCTATGAATGAGCAGTTCTTC. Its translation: CASSSDLAGPMNEQFF.

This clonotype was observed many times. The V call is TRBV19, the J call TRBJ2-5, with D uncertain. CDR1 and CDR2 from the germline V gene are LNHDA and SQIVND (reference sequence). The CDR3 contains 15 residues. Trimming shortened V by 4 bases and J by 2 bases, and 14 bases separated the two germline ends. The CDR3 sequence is CASSTRSSPQETQYF. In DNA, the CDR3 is TGTGCCAGTAGTACACGATCTAGTCCTCAAGAGACCCAGTACTTC.

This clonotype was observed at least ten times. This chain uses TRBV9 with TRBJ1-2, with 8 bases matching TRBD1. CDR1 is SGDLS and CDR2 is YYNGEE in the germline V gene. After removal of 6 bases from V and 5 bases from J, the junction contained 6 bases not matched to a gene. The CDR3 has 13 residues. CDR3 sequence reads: CASMAGGGYGYTF. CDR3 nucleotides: TGTGCCAGCATGGCAGGGGGCGGGTATGGCTACACCTTC.

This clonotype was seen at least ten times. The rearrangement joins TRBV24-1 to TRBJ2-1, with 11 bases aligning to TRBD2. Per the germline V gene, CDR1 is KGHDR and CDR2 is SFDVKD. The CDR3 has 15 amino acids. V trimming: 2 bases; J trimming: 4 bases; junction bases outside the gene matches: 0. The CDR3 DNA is TGTGCCACCAGTGATTCTAGCGGGGGGTACAATGAGCAGTTCTTC. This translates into CATSDSSGGYNEQFF.

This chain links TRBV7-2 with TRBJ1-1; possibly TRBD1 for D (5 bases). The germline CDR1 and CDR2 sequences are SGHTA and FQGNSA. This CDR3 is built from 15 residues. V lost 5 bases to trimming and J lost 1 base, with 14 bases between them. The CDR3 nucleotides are TGTGCCAGCAGCCCCACCACGGGACCGAACACTGAAGCTTTCTTT. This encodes CASSPTTGPNTEAFF.

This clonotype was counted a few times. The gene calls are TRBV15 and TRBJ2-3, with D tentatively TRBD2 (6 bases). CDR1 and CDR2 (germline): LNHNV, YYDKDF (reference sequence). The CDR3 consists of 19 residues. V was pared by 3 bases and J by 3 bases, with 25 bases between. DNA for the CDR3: TGTGCCACCAGCAGGCCTACCCGGGGGAGTTTGGTCAGGACAGATACGCAGTATTTT. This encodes CATSRPTRGSLVRTDTQYF.

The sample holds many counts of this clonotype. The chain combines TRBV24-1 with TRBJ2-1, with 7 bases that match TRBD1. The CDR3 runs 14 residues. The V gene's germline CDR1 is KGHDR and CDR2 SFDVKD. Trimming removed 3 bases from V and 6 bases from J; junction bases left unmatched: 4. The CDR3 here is CATSDGQVGNEQFF. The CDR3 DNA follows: TGTGCCACCAGTGATGGACAGGTGGGCAATGAGCAGTTCTTC.

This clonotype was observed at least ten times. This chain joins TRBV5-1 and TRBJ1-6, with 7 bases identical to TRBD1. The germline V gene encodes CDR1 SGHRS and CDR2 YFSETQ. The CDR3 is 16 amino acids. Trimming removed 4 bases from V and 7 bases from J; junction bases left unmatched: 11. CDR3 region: CASSLRVQGGNSPLHF. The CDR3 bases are TGCGCCAGCAGCCTGCGGGTCCAGGGGGGGAATTCACCCCTCCACTTT.

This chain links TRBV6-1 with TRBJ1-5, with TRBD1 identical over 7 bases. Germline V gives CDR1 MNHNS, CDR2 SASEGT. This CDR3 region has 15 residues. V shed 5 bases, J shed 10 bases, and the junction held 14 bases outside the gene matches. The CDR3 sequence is CASSLSGTALGPQHF. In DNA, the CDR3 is TGTGCCAGCAGTCTGTCCGGGACAGCGCTGGGTCCCCAGCATTTT.

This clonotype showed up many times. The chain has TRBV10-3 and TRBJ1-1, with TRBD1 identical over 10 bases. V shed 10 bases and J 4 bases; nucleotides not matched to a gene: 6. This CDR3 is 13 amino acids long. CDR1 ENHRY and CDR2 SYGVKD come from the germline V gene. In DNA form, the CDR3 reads TGTGCCACGCGGACAGGGGGACCCACTGAAGCTTTCTTT. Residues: CATRTGGPTEAFF.

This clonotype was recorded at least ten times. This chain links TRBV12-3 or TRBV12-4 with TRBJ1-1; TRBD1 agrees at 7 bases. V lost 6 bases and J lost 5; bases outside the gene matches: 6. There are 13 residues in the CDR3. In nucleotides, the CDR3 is TGTGCCAGCAGAGACAGGGTAAGGACTGAAGCTTTCTTT. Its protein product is CASRDRVRTEAFF.

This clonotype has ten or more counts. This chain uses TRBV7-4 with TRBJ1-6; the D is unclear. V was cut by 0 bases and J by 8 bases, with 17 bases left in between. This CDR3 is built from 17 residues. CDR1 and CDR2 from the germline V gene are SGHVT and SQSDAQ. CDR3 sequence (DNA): TGTGCCAGCAGCTTAGCGCAAAAGGGAATTGGGTATTCACCCCTCCACTTT. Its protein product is CASSLAQKGIGYSPLHF.

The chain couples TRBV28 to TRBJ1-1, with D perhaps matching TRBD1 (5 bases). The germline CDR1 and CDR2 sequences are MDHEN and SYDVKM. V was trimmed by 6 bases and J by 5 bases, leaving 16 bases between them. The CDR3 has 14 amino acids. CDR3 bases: TGTGCCAGCAGCCATCCCAGGGTAGGGACTGAAGCTTTCTTT. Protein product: CASSHPRVGTEAFF.

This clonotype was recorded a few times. This CDR3 reads CASKRRVANTDTQYF. For the CDR3, the DNA is TGTGCCAGCAAGAGGCGGGTTGCGAACACAGATACGCAGTATTTT. The chain couples TRBV27 to TRBJ2-3; maybe TRBD2 (5 bases). V was pared by 7 bases and J by 2 bases, with 16 bases between. The CDR3 spans 15 residues. CDR1 is MNHEY and CDR2 is SMNVEV in the germline V gene (reference sequence).

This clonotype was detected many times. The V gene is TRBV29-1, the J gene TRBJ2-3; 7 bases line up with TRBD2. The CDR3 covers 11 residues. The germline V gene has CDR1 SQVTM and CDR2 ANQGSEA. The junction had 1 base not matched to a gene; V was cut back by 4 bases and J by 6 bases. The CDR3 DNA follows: TGCAGCGTTGGGCGGGGGGATACGCAGTATTTT. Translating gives CSVGRGDTQYF.

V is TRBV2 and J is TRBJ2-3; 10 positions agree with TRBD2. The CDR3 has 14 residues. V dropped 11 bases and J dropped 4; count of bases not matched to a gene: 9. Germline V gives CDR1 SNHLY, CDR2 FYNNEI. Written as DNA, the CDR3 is TGTGCCGACAGAGTTAGCGGGGGGCCAGATACGCAGTATTTT. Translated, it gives CADRVSGGPDTQYF.

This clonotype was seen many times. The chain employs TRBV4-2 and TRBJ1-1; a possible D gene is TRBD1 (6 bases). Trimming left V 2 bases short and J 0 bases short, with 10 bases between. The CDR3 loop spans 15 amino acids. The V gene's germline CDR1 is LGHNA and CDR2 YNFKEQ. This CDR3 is CASSQQGNLNTEAFF. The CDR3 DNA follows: TGTGCCAGCAGCCAACAGGGGAACTTGAACACTGAAGCTTTCTTT.

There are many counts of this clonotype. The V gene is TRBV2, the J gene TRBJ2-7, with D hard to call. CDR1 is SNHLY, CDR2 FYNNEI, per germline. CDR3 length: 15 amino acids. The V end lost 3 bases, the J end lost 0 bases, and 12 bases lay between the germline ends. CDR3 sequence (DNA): TGTGCCAGCAGTGATAGTCCTTCGCCCTCCTACGAGCAGTACTTC. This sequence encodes CASSDSPSPSYEQYF.

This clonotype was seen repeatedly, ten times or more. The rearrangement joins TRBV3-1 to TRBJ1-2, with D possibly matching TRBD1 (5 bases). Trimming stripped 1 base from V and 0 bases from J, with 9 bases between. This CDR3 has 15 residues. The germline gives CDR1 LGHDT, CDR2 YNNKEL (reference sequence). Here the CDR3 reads CASSQGGTSNYGYTF. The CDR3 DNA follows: TGTGCCAGCAGCCAAGGAGGGACGTCTAACTATGGCTACACCTTC.

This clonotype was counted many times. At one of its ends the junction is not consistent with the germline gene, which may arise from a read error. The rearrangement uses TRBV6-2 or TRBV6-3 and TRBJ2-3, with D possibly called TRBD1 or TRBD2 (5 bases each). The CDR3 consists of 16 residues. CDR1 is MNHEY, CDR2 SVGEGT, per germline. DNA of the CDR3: TGTGCCAGCAGCTACTCCGGCAGGGACCTCACAGATACGCAGTATTTT. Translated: CASSYSGRDLTDTQYF.

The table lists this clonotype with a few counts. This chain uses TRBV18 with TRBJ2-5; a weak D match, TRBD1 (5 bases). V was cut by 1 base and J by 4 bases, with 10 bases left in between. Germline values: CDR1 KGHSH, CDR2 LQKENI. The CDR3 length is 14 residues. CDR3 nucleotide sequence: TGTGCCAGCTCACCACTCCAGGGTGTAGAGACCCAGTACTTC. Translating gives CASSPLQGVETQYF.

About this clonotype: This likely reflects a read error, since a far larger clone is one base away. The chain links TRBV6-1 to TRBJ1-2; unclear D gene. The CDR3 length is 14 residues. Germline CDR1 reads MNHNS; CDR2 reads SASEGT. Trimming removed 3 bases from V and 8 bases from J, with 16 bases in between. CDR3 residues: CASSESEVVGGYTF. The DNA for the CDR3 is TGTGCCAGCAGTGAGTCCGAGGTCGTAGGGGGCTACACCTTC.

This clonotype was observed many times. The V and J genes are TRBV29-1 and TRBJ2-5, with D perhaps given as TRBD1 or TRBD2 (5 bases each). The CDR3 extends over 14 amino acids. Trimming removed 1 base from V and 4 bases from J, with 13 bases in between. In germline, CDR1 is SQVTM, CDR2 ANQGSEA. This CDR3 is CSVEGGTGRETQYF. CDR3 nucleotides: TGCAGCGTTGAAGGTGGGACGGGACGAGAGACCCAGTACTTC.

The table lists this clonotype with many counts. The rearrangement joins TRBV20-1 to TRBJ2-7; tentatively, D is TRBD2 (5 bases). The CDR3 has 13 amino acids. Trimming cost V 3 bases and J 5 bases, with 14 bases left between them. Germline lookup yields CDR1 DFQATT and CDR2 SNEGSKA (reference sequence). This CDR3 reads CSARPGYEDEQYF. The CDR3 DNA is TGCAGTGCTAGGCCGGGGTATGAGGACGAGCAGTACTTC.

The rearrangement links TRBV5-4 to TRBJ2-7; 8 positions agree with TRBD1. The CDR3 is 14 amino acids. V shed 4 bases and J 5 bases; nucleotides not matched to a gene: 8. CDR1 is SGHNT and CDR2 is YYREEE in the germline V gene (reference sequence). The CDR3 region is CASSPQGVFHEQYF. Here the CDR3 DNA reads TGTGCCAGCAGCCCACAGGGGGTCTTCCACGAGCAGTACTTC.

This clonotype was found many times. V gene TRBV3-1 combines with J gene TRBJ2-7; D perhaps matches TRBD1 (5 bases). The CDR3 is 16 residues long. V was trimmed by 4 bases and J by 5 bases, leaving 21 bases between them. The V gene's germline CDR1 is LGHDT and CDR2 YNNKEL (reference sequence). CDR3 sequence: CASSLEGVRVFHEQYF. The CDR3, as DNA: TGTGCCAGCAGCCTCGAAGGAGTCAGGGTTTTTCACGAGCAGTACTTC.

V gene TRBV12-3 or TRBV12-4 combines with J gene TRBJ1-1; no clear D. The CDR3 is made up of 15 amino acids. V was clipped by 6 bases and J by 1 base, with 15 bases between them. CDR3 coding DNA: TGTGCCAGCAGCCCTCGGACCGACGGGAACACTGAAGCTTTCTTT. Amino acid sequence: CASSPRTDGNTEAFF.

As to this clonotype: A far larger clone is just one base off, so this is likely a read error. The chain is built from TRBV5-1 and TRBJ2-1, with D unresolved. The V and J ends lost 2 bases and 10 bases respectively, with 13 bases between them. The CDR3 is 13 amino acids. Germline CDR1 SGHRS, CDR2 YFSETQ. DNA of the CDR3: TGCGCCAGCAGCTTCGTGGGTTCCTACGAGCAGTTCTTC. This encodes CASSFVGSYEQFF.